Presented here are 26 T cell receptor beta chains from one specimen sequenced in a study of cytotoxic CD8 clonotypes in ibrutinib-treated CLL. Clones were read by immunoSEQ multiplex PCR, and TCRdb kept only the in-frame ones, dropping some. The table lists 300,000 to 400,000 clones, roughly 70% of them singletons. The source was PBMCs, collected after 36 months of ibrutinib treatment. All receptors derive from a human donor with chronic lymphocytic leukemia.

The CDR3 protein is CASSARGPSSYNEQFF. The CDR3 nucleotides are TGTGCCAGCAGCGCCCGGGGGCCAAGTTCCTACAATGAGCAGTTCTTC. V usage is TRBV9 and J usage is TRBJ2-1; perhaps D is TRBD1 or TRBD2 (6 bases each). This CDR3 has 16 amino acids. V lost 3 bases and J lost 1, with 14 bases in between. The V gene's germline CDR1 is SGDLS and CDR2 YYNGEE. Supplemented by reference TRBV9 and TRBJ2-1, the full variable domain reads DSGVTQTPKHLITATGQRVTLRCSPRSGDLSVYWYQQSLDQGLQFLIQYYNGEERAKGNILERFSAQQFPDLHSELNLSSLELGDSALYFCASSARGPSSYNEQFFGPGTRLTVL.

The gene calls are TRBV6-5 and TRBJ2-3; D gene unclear. The CDR3 has 14 residues. CDR1 is MNHEY and CDR2 is SVGAGI in the germline V gene. Between the trimmed V and J ends, which lost 7 bases and 3 bases, there was a span of 14 bases. The CDR3 region is CASMQRLGTDTQYF. The CDR3 DNA reads TGTGCCAGCATGCAGAGGCTAGGGACAGATACGCAGTATTTT.

The chain links TRBV7-2 to TRBJ2-5; 7 bases align to TRBD1. This CDR3 is built from 14 residues. Germline CDR1 and CDR2: SGHTA and FQGNSA. Trimming removed 4 bases from V and 4 bases from J; junction bases left unmatched: 6. The CDR3 sequence is CASSSKGAVETQYF. The CDR3 region has the DNA TGTGCCAGCAGCTCTAAGGGGGCGGTAGAGACCCAGTACTTC.

This rearrangement joins TRBV10-3 to TRBJ2-7, with D uncertain. Germline V gene sequence: CDR1 ENHRY, CDR2 SYGVKD. Trimming shortened V by 2 bases and J by 5 bases, and 10 bases separated the two germline ends. CDR3 size: 13 residues. Here the CDR3 DNA reads TGTGCCATCAGTGAGGATCGGGCGGACGAGCAGTACTTC. Translation gives CAISEDRADEQYF.

V usage is TRBV7-3 and J usage is TRBJ2-7, with D unclear. The CDR3 spans 14 residues. Per the germline V gene, CDR1 is SGHTA and CDR2 is FQGTGA. The V end lost 5 bases, the J end lost 0 bases, and 11 bases lay between the germline ends. CDR3 nucleotides: TGTGCCAGCAGCACGATAACGGGCTCCTACGAGCAGTACTTC. It yields the protein CASSTITGSYEQYF.

This clone came up a few times. The chain is built from TRBV18 and TRBJ2-5; maybe TRBD1 (6 bases). CDR3 size: 15 residues. With 3 bases removed from V and 1 base from J, the gap between germline ends came to 12 bases. Germline-derived CDR1 and CDR2 are KGHSH and LQKENI. CDR3 residues: CASSPSRGLQETQYF. CDR3 sequence (DNA): TGTGCCAGCTCACCGAGCAGGGGCCTCCAAGAGACCCAGTACTTC.

The V and J genes are TRBV11-2 and TRBJ2-3; no definite D call. CDR3 length equals 14 residues. V was trimmed by 5 bases and J by 5 bases, leaving 14 bases between them. The germline CDR1 and CDR2 sequences are SGHAT and FQNNGV. In nucleotides, the CDR3 is TGTGCCAGCAGCCCCCCTGGGATTATAGATACGCAGTATTTT. It specifies CASSPPGIIDTQYF.

In this sample, this clone turned up once. This chain joins TRBV11-3 and TRBJ2-2; 9 nucleotides agree with TRBD1. The V and J ends lost 5 bases and 5 bases, in that order; junction bases with no gene match: 6. There are 15 residues in the CDR3. The germline V gene has CDR1 SGHNT and CDR2 YENEEA. In nucleotides, the CDR3 is TGTGCCAGCAGCGGACAGGGGCGAAGGACCGGGGAGCTGTTTTTT. It specifies CASSGQGRRTGELFF.

In this sample, this clone turned up a few times. The chain couples TRBV7-9 to TRBJ2-2, with 7 positions matching TRBD2. V was pared by 8 bases and J by 2 bases, with 5 bases of the junction left unmatched. The germline V gene encodes CDR1 SEHNR and CDR2 FQNEAQ (reference sequence). The CDR3 has 14 residues. The CDR3, as DNA: TGTGCCAGCCGGGACTACTCCAACACCGGGGAGCTGTTTTTT. Protein: CASRDYSNTGELFF.

A few counts support this clone. V and J are TRBV29-1 and TRBJ1-2, with 7 bases fitting TRBD1. Germline V gene lookup returns CDR1 SQVTM and CDR2 ANQGSEA. The CDR3 runs 15 residues. After removal of 7 bases from V and 0 bases from J, the junction contained 11 bases not matched to a gene. CDR3 amino acids: CSASLQGWANYGYTF. CDR3 DNA sequence: TGCAGCGCATCTCTACAGGGGTGGGCTAACTATGGCTACACCTTC. The whole variable domain, remainder taken from reference TRBV29-1 and TRBJ1-2, is SAVISQKPSRDICQRGTSLTIQCQVDSQVTMMFWYRQQPGQSLTLIATANQGSEATYESGFVIDKFPISRPNLTFSTLTVSNMSPEDSSIYLCSASLQGWANYGYTFGSGTRLTVV.

For the CDR3, the DNA is TGTGCCAGCAGTACCTACCGCAGGGTGGAAAAGCAGTACTTC. As protein: CASSTYRRVEKQYF. V and J are TRBV28 and TRBJ2-7, with a possible D match to TRBD1 (5 bases). The CDR3 loop spans 14 amino acids. Per the germline V gene, CDR1 is MDHEN and CDR2 is SYDVKM. Trimming cost V 5 bases and J 8 bases, with 19 bases left between them.

V usage is TRBV6-5 and J usage is TRBJ2-5; 7 bases fit TRBD1. CDR1 is MNHEY, CDR2 SVGAGI, per germline. The CDR3 totals 15 residues. J gave up 5 bases and V 2 bases, and 8 bases lay outside the gene matches. The CDR3 reads CASSYQTGWVETQYF. The DNA for the CDR3 is TGTGCCAGCAGTTACCAGACAGGGTGGGTGGAGACCCAGTACTTC.

This sequence joins TRBV7-8 and TRBJ2-2, with 7 bases matching TRBD1. Unmatched junction bases numbered 13, after V lost 4 bases and J lost 5 bases. Germline V gene lookup returns CDR1 SGHVS and CDR2 FQNEAQ. This CDR3 is 17 amino acids long. The CDR3 DNA is TGTGCCAGCAGCTCGCCGACAGGGAATCCTAGAACCGGGGAGCTGTTTTTT. It encodes CASSSPTGNPRTGELFF. Full variable domain (outside the CDR3, taken from reference TRBV7-8 and TRBJ2-2): GAGVSQSPRYKVAKRGQDVALRCDPISGHVSLFWYQQALGQGPEFLTYFQNEAQLDKSGLPSDRFFAERPEGSVSTLKIQRTQQEDSAVYLCASSSPTGNPRTGELFFGEGSRLTVL.

The rearrangement links TRBV7-9 to TRBJ2-1; possible D gene TRBD2, 5 bases. V gave up 3 bases and J gave up 9 bases, with 9 bases separating them. Germline CDR1 and CDR2: SEHNR and FQNEAQ (reference sequence). The CDR3 spans 12 residues. The CDR3, as DNA: TGTGCCAGCAGCTTGAGAGAGGGTGAGCAGTTCTTC. Translated, it gives CASSLREGEQFF.

This chain links TRBV18 with TRBJ1-6; D not certain. The CDR3 has 15 residues. Germline V gene data show CDR1 as KGHSH and CDR2 as LQKENI. Trimming shortened V by 6 bases and J by 6 bases, and 15 bases separated the two germline ends. DNA of the CDR3: TGTGCCAGCTCCCTCCCGGGGTTGAGTAATTCACCCCTCCACTTT. Amino acid sequence: CASSLPGLSNSPLHF.

The rearrangement joins TRBV7-8 to TRBJ1-5; D unclear. The CDR3 length is 13 residues. V lost 1 base to trimming and J lost 7 bases, with 8 bases between them. Germline CDR1 is SGHVS and CDR2 is FQNEAQ. The CDR3 here is CASSLGVYQPQHF. In DNA form, the CDR3 reads TGTGCCAGCAGCTTAGGGGTTTACCAGCCCCAGCATTTT.

The chain employs TRBV28 and TRBJ1-2, with a possible D match to TRBD1 (6 bases). V was trimmed by 10 bases and J by 2 bases, leaving 8 bases between them. CDR1 and CDR2 (germline): MDHEN, SYDVKM. The CDR3 is 11 amino acids. The CDR3 here is CATQGNYGYTF. CDR3 DNA sequence: TGTGCCACCCAGGGGAACTATGGCTACACCTTC.

J is TRBJ2-7 and V is TRBV29-1; 7 bases agree with TRBD2. The CDR3 covers 14 residues. V gave up 7 bases and J gave up 4 bases; unmatched junction bases: 13. The germline V gene has CDR1 SQVTM and CDR2 ANQGSEA. CDR3 protein: CSAATGSGVYEQYF. CDR3 coding DNA: TGCAGCGCCGCTACGGGGAGCGGGGTTTACGAGCAGTACTTC.

The chain carries TRBV9 and TRBJ2-5; D unclear. The germline gives CDR1 SGDLS, CDR2 YYNGEE. The V gene lost 4 bases and the J gene lost 0 bases, with 10 bases spanning the gap. The CDR3 has 14 amino acids. The CDR3 coding sequence is TGTGCCAGCAGCCCCGTGTCGGACCAAGAGACCCAGTACTTC. Its translation is CASSPVSDQETQYF.

This clone has a handful of counts. V and J are TRBV4-1 and TRBJ2-2; D unresolved. Trimming cost V 4 bases and J 7 bases, with 13 bases left between them. Germline V gives CDR1 MGHRA, CDR2 YSYEKL. CDR3 length: 14 residues. The CDR3 region is CASSLTDWVGELFF. The CDR3 DNA sequence: TGCGCCAGCAGCCTAACAGATTGGGTCGGGGAGCTGTTTTTT.

The gene calls are TRBV5-1 and TRBJ1-2, with D unclear. This CDR3 is 13 amino acids long. The V gene lost 5 bases and the J gene lost 4 bases, with 12 bases spanning the gap. Germline assignment: CDR1 SGHRS and CDR2 YFSETQ. The CDR3, as DNA: TGCGCCAGCAGTGAGGGTTGGTCCTATGGCTACACCTTC. This codes for CASSEGWSYGYTF.

This clone was detected ten times or more. The chain uses TRBV5-1 and TRBJ1-1, with 8 bases identical to TRBD1. The CDR3 has 13 amino acids. The trim removed 3 bases at V and 7 bases at J, leaving 5 bases unmatched. CDR1 is SGHRS and CDR2 is YFSETQ in the germline V gene. The CDR3 sequence is CASSYDRGSEAFF. In nucleotides, the CDR3 is TGCGCCAGCAGCTACGACAGGGGAAGTGAAGCTTTCTTT.

The chain couples TRBV11-2 to TRBJ1-1, with D possibly being TRBD1 (6 bases). This CDR3 contains 14 residues. Germline loops: CDR1 SGHAT, CDR2 FQNNGV. Trimming cost V 5 bases and J 2 bases, with 12 bases left between them. The CDR3 loop is CASSRTDINTEAFF. For the CDR3, the DNA is TGTGCCAGCAGCAGGACAGACATTAACACTGAAGCTTTCTTT. The whole variable domain, remainder taken from reference TRBV11-2 and TRBJ1-1, is EAGVAQSPRYKIIEKRQSVAFWCNPISGHATLYWYQQILGQGPKLLIQFQNNGVVDDSQLPKDRFSAERLKGVDSTLKIQPAKLEDSAVYLCASSRTDINTEAFFGQGTRLTVV.

The chain uses TRBV5-1 and TRBJ2-7; the match to TRBD1 covers 10 bases. The CDR3 consists of 18 residues. CDR1 SGHRS and CDR2 YFSETQ come from the germline V gene. Germline trimming cut 4 bases from V and 2 bases from J; bases unmatched to any gene: 15. The CDR3 nucleotides are TGCGCCAGCAGCAGGGGGACAGGGGAGGTAGCGGCTACCTACGAGCAGTACTTC. As protein: CASSRGTGEVAATYEQYF.

The chain combines TRBV28 with TRBJ1-5; D is uncertain. CDR1 and CDR2 (germline): MDHEN, SYDVKM. V was shortened by 5 bases and J by 6 bases, with 11 bases between the two germline ends. This CDR3 spans 13 amino acids. CDR3 bases: TGTGCCAGCAGTATCGGCCCCCCTCAGCCCCAGCATTTT. This sequence encodes CASSIGPPQPQHF.

This clone has just a few counts. This chain uses TRBV7-2 with TRBJ1-2; D not certain. The germline V and J ends were trimmed by 5 bases and 4 bases, with 5 bases remaining between them. Looked up from germline, CDR1 is SGHTA and CDR2 is FQGNSA. The CDR3 contains 11 residues. CDR3 sequence: CASSRGYGYTF. Here the CDR3 DNA reads TGTGCCAGCAGCCGGGGCTATGGCTACACCTTC.